Sequencing of this T cell receptor (beta chain) was carried out in a study of CD8 T cells in ankylosing spondylitis. Study findings and constraints: Apparently characteristic of ankylosing spondylitis blood was a TCR beta motif (roughly eight highly homologous variants). Clones that were linked to disease were CD8+ and were relatively rare in peripheral blood.

For TCR beta, libraries came from quantitative 5'-RACE with molecular barcodes. Each CDR3 protein is one row after TCRdb ran MiXCR on the 5' RACE reads. The sample contains 250,000 to 300,000 distinct CDR3 sequences, more than 15% of which appear only once. The germline gives CDR1 MNHEY, CDR2 SMNVEV (reference sequence). The CDR3 sequence is 13 residues long. The V end lost 4 bases, the J end lost 3 bases, and 10 bases lay between the germline ends. On this clonotype itself: Its antigen is unknown.

This chain connects TRBV27 to TRBJ2-7; maybe TRBD1 (5 bases). The clonotype comes from a male donor with ankylosing spondylitis or in good health (not recorded which). The material sequenced was blood, either unsorted or a sorted T cell fraction (not recorded which). The CDR3 coding sequence is TGTGCCAGCAGTTACTCTCAGGGCTACGAGCAGTACTTC. Amino acids: CASSYSQGYEQYF.